This T cell receptor (beta chain) emerged from a study of PD-L1 blockade in urothelial cancer. Overall study: Each patient had 0 to 3 earlier chemotherapy regimens.

Produced via immunoSEQ multiplex PCR; TCRdb's table is partial and in-frame only. The table lists around 50,000 clones, about 85% of them singletons, with less than 2% in the top ten. Trimming removed 5 bases at V and 2 bases at J, with 13 bases between. The CDR3 is 14 residues long. Germline V gene sequence: CDR1 LGHNT, CDR2 FRNRAP. The time point is: peripheral blood 6 weeks after treatment start. Patients had locally advanced or metastatic urothelial carcinoma. The source material was PBMCs, sampled around atezolizumab (anti-PD-L1) treatment. This clonotype originated in a man aged 50 to 59 with urothelial cancer. The chain has TRBV12-5 and TRBJ2-7; D possibly corresponds to TRBD1 (5 bases). The CDR3 sequence is CASGIRQYPYEQYF. For the CDR3, the DNA is TGTGCTAGTGGTATTCGACAGTACCCCTACGAGCAGTACTTC. The variable domain in full, completed from reference TRBV12-5 and TRBJ2-7, reads DARVTQTPRHKVTEMGQEVTMRCQPILGHNTVFWYRQTMMQGLELLAYFRNRAPLDDSGMPKDRFSAEMPDATLATLKIQPSEPRDSAVYFCASGIRQYPYEQYFGPGTRLTVT.